This T cell receptor beta chain is from a study of a mutant IDH1 vaccine in newly diagnosed glioma. Study context: Onset of vaccination occurred 4-6 weeks following radiotherapy alone, or with temozolomide cycles. Earlier care involved radiotherapy, temozolomide, or both, and the majority received both. Overall study findings and caveats: There seemed to be no relation between pseudoprogression and changes in top peripheral T cell clonotypes.

V lost 7 bases to trimming and J lost 1 base, with 14 bases between them. The CDR3 is 14 amino acids. Looked up from germline, CDR1 is MDHEN and CDR2 is SYDVKM. About this clone itself: No antigen is known for it.

Time point of the sample: week 35, safety follow-up. All doses held 300 ug of mutant IDH1 20-mer peptide, with topical imiquimod. Each patient was administered eight vaccinations, scheduled in weeks 1, 3, 5, 7, 11, 15, 19 and 23. Repertoires were generated with immunoSEQ multiplex PCR, while TCRdb's copy carries only in-frame clones and drops some. Seen here are roughly 26,000 clones, 70% to 90% observed once, and the top ten hold roughly a third. Sequenced here: PBMCs, sampled from a glioma patient whose treatment included an IDH1 peptide vaccine. The chain combines TRBV28 with TRBJ2-7; D is perhaps TRBD2 (6 bases). This receptor was obtained from a man between 25 and 39 years old with glioma. In nucleotides, the CDR3 is TGTGCCAGCATCCCCGGGGGTCCATCCTACGAGCAGTACTTC. Its translation is CASIPGGPSYEQYF.